This passage covers 15 T cell receptor beta chains from one sample sequenced in a study of low-dose radiotherapy and immunotherapy resistance in tumors. Specified time point: after trial treatment. Specified treatment: LDRT plus nivolumab, ipilimumab, low-dose cyclophosphamide and aspirin (RACIN trial). Amplification of TCRs used a constant-region primer and V-primer adapter for roughly 18 PCR cycles. MiXCR, run by TCRdb on the reads, gives a single entry per CDR3 protein. This sample has over 50,000 distinct CDR3 sequences; 33% occur once, and the top ten carry 8.2%. Sequenced material: PBMCs, taken after low-dose radiotherapy plus immunotherapy. These receptors were obtained from a male donor with rectosigmoid adenocarcinoma.

Many counts were recorded for this clonotype. The rearrangement links TRBV7-9 to TRBJ2-7; D is possibly TRBD1 or TRBD2 (7 bases each). This CDR3 is 15 amino acids long. Germline values: CDR1 SEHNR, CDR2 FQNEAQ (reference sequence). V was cut by 4 bases and J by 1 base, with 14 bases left in between. The DNA for the CDR3 is TGTGCCAGCAGCTCAATTCAGGGGGGGTCCTACGAGCAGTACTTC. Translated, it gives CASSSIQGGSYEQYF.

This clonotype was picked up many times. The rearrangement uses TRBV5-1 and TRBJ1-1; 10 bases are a match to TRBD1. The junction had 4 bases not matched to a gene; V was cut back by 0 bases and J by 5 bases. The V gene's germline CDR1 is SGHRS and CDR2 YFSETQ. The CDR3 covers 15 residues. In DNA, the CDR3 is TGCGCCAGCAGCTTGGAGGGGACAGGGGTTACTGAAGCTTTCTTT. Amino acid sequence: CASSLEGTGVTEAFF.

The sample holds a few counts of this clonotype. The J gene is TRBJ2-2, the V gene TRBV24-1; D is ambiguous. Germline CDR1 KGHDR, CDR2 SFDVKD. Trimming removed 3 bases at V and 6 bases at J, with 4 bases between. This CDR3 is built from 12 residues. The CDR3 region is CATSDNPGELFF. DNA of the CDR3: TGTGCCACCAGTGATAATCCCGGGGAGCTGTTTTTT.

This clonotype is a singleton in its sample. The chain has TRBV18 and TRBJ2-1; the D gene is possibly TRBD1 (6 bases). Germline assignment: CDR1 KGHSH and CDR2 LQKENI. V dropped 3 bases and J dropped 7 bases, with 19 bases sitting between them. This CDR3 contains 16 residues. The DNA for the CDR3 is TGTGCCAGCTCACCCAAGCAGGGGCGCGTACGTAATGAGCAGTTCTTC. This sequence encodes CASSPKQGRVRNEQFF.

The chain carries TRBV29-1 and TRBJ2-7; D is unresolved. V dropped 1 base and J dropped 0 bases, with 10 bases sitting between them. Per germline, CDR1 SQVTM and CDR2 ANQGSEA. There are 14 residues in the CDR3. This CDR3 reads CSVEGVPFSYEQYF. For the CDR3, the DNA is TGCAGCGTTGAAGGTGTCCCCTTCTCCTACGAGCAGTACTTC.

This clonotype was counted only a few times. This chain uses TRBV24-1 with TRBJ2-5; D not resolved. The CDR3 runs 15 residues. From germline, CDR1 is KGHDR and CDR2 SFDVKD. V lost 4 bases and J lost 1, with 12 bases in between. The CDR3 DNA sequence: TGTGCCACCAGTGACCAAACAGTATCCCAAGAGACCCAGTACTTC. It is translated as CATSDQTVSQETQYF.

This chain uses TRBV6-1 with TRBJ2-3, with TRBD1 identical over 8 bases. Trimming took 5 bases from V and 5 from J; bases not matched to a gene: 9. CDR3 size: 15 residues. Germline-derived CDR1 and CDR2 are MNHNS and SASEGT. DNA of the CDR3: TGTGCCAGCAGTTACGGACAGGGAGCTGTAGATACGCAGTATTTT. It codes for CASSYGQGAVDTQYF.

There are many counts of this clonotype. The V call is TRBV5-5, the J call TRBJ2-7, with D perhaps matching TRBD2 (6 bases). CDR3 length: 14 amino acids. Germline CDR1 reads SGHKS; CDR2 reads YYEKEE (reference sequence). V lost 4 bases and J lost 6, with 17 bases in between. The CDR3 DNA reads TGTGCCAGCAGCGGTTCTAGCGCCGCGGGCGAGCAGTACTTC. The encoded protein is CASSGSSAAGEQYF.

This clonotype showed up many times. J is TRBJ2-7 and V is TRBV5-1; 8 nucleotides match TRBD2. With V trimmed by 4 bases and J by 7 bases, 7 bases remained unmatched. This CDR3 has 13 residues. Germline assignment: CDR1 SGHRS and CDR2 YFSETQ. CDR3 DNA sequence: TGCGCCAGCAGCAGTAGCGGGGCCAGGGAGCAGTACTTC. Its translation: CASSSSGAREQYF.

This clonotype counts as medium-sized (0.01 to 0.1%). Compared with germline, one end of the junction differs, possibly owing to a read error. V is TRBV28 and J is TRBJ1-6; the D gene is possibly TRBD1 (5 bases). The V gene's germline CDR1 is MDHEN and CDR2 SYDVKM. The CDR3 contains 17 residues. The CDR3 DNA is TGTGCCAGCAGTTCAACTTGGGGGGGAGACTATTATTCACCCCTCCACTTT. Translating it yields CASSSTWGGDYYSPLHF.

The V and J genes are TRBV6-2 or TRBV6-3 and TRBJ1-5; D not certain. Germline V gene lookup returns CDR1 MNHEY and CDR2 SVGEGT. The germline V and J ends were trimmed by 9 bases and 2 bases, with 11 bases remaining between them. The CDR3 runs 13 residues. The CDR3 protein is CASNIDRNQPQHF. The CDR3 bases are TGTGCCAGTAACATTGACCGCAATCAGCCCCAGCATTTT.

This clonotype was detected ten times or more. This chain uses TRBV12-3 or TRBV12-4 with TRBJ1-5; TRBD1 matches at 7 bases. V trimming: 8 bases; J trimming: 6 bases; junction bases outside the gene matches: 13. The CDR3 contains 15 residues. DNA of the CDR3: TGTGCCAGCCGAACATGGACAGGTGAAGGTCAGCCCCAGCATTTT. This gives the protein CASRTWTGEGQPQHF.

This clonotype appeared many times. V gene TRBV4-2 combines with J gene TRBJ2-3; 9 bases match TRBD1. Unmatched junction bases numbered 4, after V lost 4 bases and J lost 5 bases. The CDR3 contains 14 residues. Germline V gene data show CDR1 as LGHNA and CDR2 as YNFKEQ. This CDR3 is CASSPGQGQDTQYF. For the CDR3, the DNA is TGTGCCAGCAGCCCCGGACAGGGGCAAGATACGCAGTATTTT.

In this sample, this clonotype turned up many times. J is TRBJ2-6 and V is TRBV28, with 9 bases matching TRBD1. CDR3 size: 20 residues. From germline, CDR1 is MDHEN and CDR2 SYDVKM. Trimming at V came to 6 bases and at J to 0 bases, leaving 15 bases not matched to a gene. DNA of the CDR3: TGTGCCAGCAGAAACGCACCGGGACAGGGTTCTTACTCTGGGGCCAACGTCCTGACTTTC. Its protein is CASRNAPGQGSYSGANVLTF.

In the case of this clonotype: A read error may produce the germline difference seen at one junction end. V is TRBV5-3 and J is TRBJ2-3; no clear D. TRBV5-3 is an open reading frame, and its role is uncertain. The length of the CDR3 is 13 residues. The CDR3 coding sequence is TGTGCCAGCAGCTTGGACCCGACCGGTACGCAGTATTTT. Its translation is CASSLDPTGTQYF.